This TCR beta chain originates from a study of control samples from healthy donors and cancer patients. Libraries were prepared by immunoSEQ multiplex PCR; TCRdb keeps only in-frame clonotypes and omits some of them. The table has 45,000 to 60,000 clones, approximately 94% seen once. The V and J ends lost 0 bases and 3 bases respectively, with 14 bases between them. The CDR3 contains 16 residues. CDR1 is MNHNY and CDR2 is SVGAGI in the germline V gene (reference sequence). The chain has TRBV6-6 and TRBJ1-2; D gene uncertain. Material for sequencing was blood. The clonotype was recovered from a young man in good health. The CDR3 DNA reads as TGTGCCAGCAGTTACTCGAATTTAGGTGCGGACTATGGCTACACCTTC. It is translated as CASSYSNLGADYGYTF.